Given below is one TCR beta chain in context. Its antigen is undetermined. Second-dose schedules of about 4 or about 12 weeks were combined. Here immunoSEQ multiplex PCR was the method, and the copy in TCRdb shows in-frame clones only, minus some. This table has about 150,000 clones, roughly 90% appearing once. The data are from a study of T cell responses to AZD1222 COVID-19 vaccine. Study-wide points: Repertoires were obtained only post-peak T cell response. Most donors were white British, females outnumbered males, and clonal diversity was possibly underestimated. Within unmutated variant regions lay the reported targets of nearly half of spike-specific TCRs.

V lost 10 bases to trimming and J lost 7 bases, with 20 bases between them. Germline V CDR1 and CDR2: ENHRY, SYGVKD. This CDR3 comprises 14 residues. The sequence came from an adult who received the AZD1222 COVID-19 vaccine. The chain is built from TRBV10-3 and TRBJ1-3, with TRBD1 as a possible D gene (6 bases). The sample in question was peripheral blood, obtained 28 days after the second AZD1222 dose. The CDR3: CASTNDRLWNTIYF. The CDR3 DNA reads as TGTGCCAGCACGAACGACAGGTTGTGGAACACCATATATTTT.